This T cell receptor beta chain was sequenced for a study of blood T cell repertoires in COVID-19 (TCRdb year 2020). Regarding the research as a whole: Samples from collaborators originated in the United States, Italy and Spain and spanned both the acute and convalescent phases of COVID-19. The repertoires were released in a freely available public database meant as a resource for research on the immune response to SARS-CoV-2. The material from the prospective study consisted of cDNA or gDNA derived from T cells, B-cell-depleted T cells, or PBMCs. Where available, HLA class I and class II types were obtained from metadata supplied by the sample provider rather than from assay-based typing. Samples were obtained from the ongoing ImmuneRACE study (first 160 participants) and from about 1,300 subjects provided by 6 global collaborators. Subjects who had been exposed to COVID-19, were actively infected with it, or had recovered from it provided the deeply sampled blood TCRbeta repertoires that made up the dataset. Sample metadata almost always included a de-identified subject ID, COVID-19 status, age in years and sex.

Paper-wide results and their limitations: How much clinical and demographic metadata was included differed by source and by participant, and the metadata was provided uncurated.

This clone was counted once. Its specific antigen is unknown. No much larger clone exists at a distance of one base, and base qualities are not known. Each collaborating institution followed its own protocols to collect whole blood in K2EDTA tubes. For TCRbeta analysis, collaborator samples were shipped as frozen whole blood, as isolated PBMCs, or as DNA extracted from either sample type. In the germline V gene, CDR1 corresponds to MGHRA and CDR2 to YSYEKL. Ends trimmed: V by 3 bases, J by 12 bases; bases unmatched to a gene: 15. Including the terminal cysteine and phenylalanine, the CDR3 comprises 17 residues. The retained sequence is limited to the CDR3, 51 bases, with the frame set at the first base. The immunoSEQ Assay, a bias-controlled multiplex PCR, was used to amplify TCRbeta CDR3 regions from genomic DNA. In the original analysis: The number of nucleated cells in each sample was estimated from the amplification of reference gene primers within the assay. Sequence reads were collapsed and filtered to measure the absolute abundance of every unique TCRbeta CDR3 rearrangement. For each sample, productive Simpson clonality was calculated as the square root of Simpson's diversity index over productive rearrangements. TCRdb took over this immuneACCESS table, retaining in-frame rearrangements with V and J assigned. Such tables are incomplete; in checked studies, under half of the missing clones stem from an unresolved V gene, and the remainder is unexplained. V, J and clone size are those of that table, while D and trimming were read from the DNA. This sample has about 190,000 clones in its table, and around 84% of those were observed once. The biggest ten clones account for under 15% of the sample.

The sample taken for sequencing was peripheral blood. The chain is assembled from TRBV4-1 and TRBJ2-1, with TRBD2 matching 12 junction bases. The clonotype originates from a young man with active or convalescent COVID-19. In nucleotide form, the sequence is TGCGCCAGCAGCCACCTAGGGCTAGCGGGAGGGCTCGCATGGCAGTTCTTC. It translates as CASSHLGLAGGLAWQFF.